These T cell receptor beta chains were read from a single sample in a study of cytomegalovirus exposure and HLA in healthy donors. Sequenced by immunoSEQ multiplex PCR; TCRdb stores in-frame clones only, minus some. The table lists under 200,000 clones, 82% of them singletons. Sample: PBMCs. The receptors stem from a male donor in good health and CMV-seronegative. Both conserved end residues are part of each CDR3. Each record gives: J gene, V gene, D gene, clone size, CDR3 protein, CDR3 DNA. A D gene is named only where the DNA matches it firmly. Size values are once, few and many counts, or a class for expanded clones, and some rows have none.

TRBJ2-1	TRBV9	-	-	CASSDHPSLIYNEQFF	TGTGCCAGCAGCGACCACCCAAGCCTTATTTACAATGAGCAGTTCTTC
TRBJ2-2	TRBV6-6	-	-	CASSYLRQTITGELFF	TGTGCCAGCAGTTACCTTCGACAGACAATTACCGGGGAGCTGTTTTTT
TRBJ1-4	TRBV4-1	-	-	CASSQDGGTTNEKLFF	TGCGCCAGCAGCCAAGATGGGGGGACGACTAATGAAAAACTGTTTTTT
TRBJ2-3	TRBV4-1	TRBD2	-	CASSQGLAGSTDTQYF	TGCGCCAGCAGCCAGGGACTAGCGGGGAGCACAGATACGCAGTATTTT
TRBJ2-2	TRBV28	TRBD2	-	CASSQRRTSGTGELFF	TGTGCCAGCAGTCAACGAAGGACTAGCGGGACCGGGGAGCTGTTTTTT
TRBJ2-1	TRBV5-1	TRBD2	-	CASSLEASGVNNEQFF	TGCGCCAGCAGCTTGGAGGCTAGCGGGGTCAACAATGAGCAGTTCTTC
TRBJ1-5	TRBV5-6	-	-	CASSLRGAWPQHF	TGTGCCAGCAGCTTGAGGGGTGCTTGGCCCCAGCATTTT
TRBJ2-7	TRBV11-2	TRBD2	-	CASSLTGTSPYEQYF	TGTGCCAGCAGCTTAACCGGGACTAGCCCCTACGAGCAGTACTTC
TRBJ2-7	TRBV6-5	-	-	CASSRWGNEQYF	TGTGCCAGCAGCCGGTGGGGCAACGAGCAGTACTTC
TRBJ1-2	TRBV7-3	-	once	CASSLNQGLGGYTF	TGTGCCAGCAGCTTAAATCAGGGATTAGGTGGCTACACCTTC
TRBJ1-2	TRBV6-1	-	-	CASSESMAGRGYTF	TGTGCCAGCAGTGAGTCGATGGCAGGGCGAGGCTACACCTTC
TRBJ2-1	TRBV2	-	-	CASSEGGGAYNEQFF	TGTGCCAGCAGTGAAGGAGGGGGAGCCTACAATGAGCAGTTCTTC
TRBJ1-4	TRBV5-1	-	-	CASSLRGTTNEKLFF	TGCGCCAGCAGCTTGAGGGGAACGACTAATGAAAAACTGTTTTTT
TRBJ2-2	TRBV18	-	-	CASSLNTNTGELFF	TGTGCCAGCTCACTTAATACGAACACCGGGGAGCTGTTTTTT
TRBJ2-3	TRBV2	-	-	CASRGDPDTQYF	TGTGCCAGCAGAGGGGATCCAGATACGCAGTATTTT
TRBJ2-3	TRBV18	TRBD2	once	CASSPLGLAGPDTQYF	TGTGCCAGCTCACCTCTCGGCCTAGCGGGTCCAGATACGCAGTATTTT
TRBJ2-7	TRBV18	TRBD1	-	CASSTGGSSYEQYF	TGTGCCAGCTCAACAGGGGGGAGCTCCTACGAGCAGTACTTC
TRBJ2-7	TRBV12-5	-	-	CASGLVREVSYYEQYF	TGTGCTAGTGGTTTGGTAAGGGAGGTCTCATACTACGAGCAGTACTTC
TRBJ2-2	TRBV6-6	-	-	CASSSLLSGELFF	TGTGCCAGCAGCTCCCTTCTCTCCGGGGAGCTGTTTTTT
TRBJ2-5	TRBV27	TRBD2	-	CASSIGLAENQETQYF	TGTGCCAGCAGTATCGGACTAGCGGAGAACCAAGAGACCCAGTACTTC
TRBJ2-1	TRBV27	-	-	CASSFATGGYDEQFF	TGTGCCAGCAGTTTTGCGACAGGAGGTTACGATGAGCAGTTCTTC
TRBJ1-3	TRBV10-3	TRBD1	-	CAISDPGQPSGNTIYF	TGTGCCATCAGTGACCCGGGACAGCCCTCTGGAAACACCATATATTTT
TRBJ1-2	TRBV12-5	-	-	CASGLVAGQLSGYTF	TGTGCTAGTGGTTTGGTAGCGGGGCAGCTCAGTGGCTACACCTTC
TRBJ2-7	TRBV7-9	TRBD2	-	CASSFAGAYEQYF	TGTGCCAGCAGCTTCGCGGGAGCCTACGAGCAGTACTTC
TRBJ1-1	TRBV5-1	-	few	CASSPRSDRRTEAFF	TGCGCCAGCAGCCCTAGGTCCGATAGGAGGACTGAAGCTTTCTTT
TRBJ2-2	TRBV6-5	-	-	CASSTSSGGELFF	TGTGCCAGCAGCACTAGCAGTGGCGGGGAGCTGTTTTTT
TRBJ1-2	TRBV7-2	-	-	CASSLRWAEGYTF	TGTGCCAGCAGCCTTAGATGGGCAGAGGGCTACACCTTC
TRBJ2-1	TRBV7-9	-	-	CASSSGWSQPSEDNEQFF	TGTGCCAGCAGCTCCGGGTGGTCCCAACCCTCCGAGGACAATGAGCAGTTCTTC
TRBJ1-2	TRBV6-1	-	-	CASSGTDRNYGYTF	TGTGCCAGCAGCGGGACTGATCGTAACTATGGCTACACCTTC
TRBJ2-6	TRBV5-1	-	once	CASSLGTFGANVLTF	TGCGCCAGCAGCCTCGGGACATTTGGGGCCAACGTCCTGACTTTC
TRBJ1-6	TRBV6-5	-	-	CASSWSADYNSPLHF	TGTGCCAGCTCCTGGAGTGCCGATTATAATTCACCCCTCCACTTT
TRBJ1-2	TRBV29-1	TRBD1	once	CSVEARGQGSYGYTF	TGCAGCGTTGAGGCCCGGGGACAGGGGTCCTATGGCTACACCTTC
TRBJ1-1	TRBV5-1	TRBD1	-	CASRRRRDRVMNTEAFF	TGCGCCAGCAGACGGCGCCGGGACAGGGTTATGAACACTGAAGCTTTCTTT
TRBJ1-6	TRBV9	-	-	CASSLRDRSYNSPLHF	TGTGCCAGCAGCCTGCGGGACCGCTCCTATAATTCACCCCTCCACTTT
TRBJ2-1	TRBV4-3	TRBD2	-	CASSQGMASGSWHNEQFF	TGCGCCAGCAGCCAAGGAATGGCTAGCGGGAGTTGGCACAATGAGCAGTTCTTC